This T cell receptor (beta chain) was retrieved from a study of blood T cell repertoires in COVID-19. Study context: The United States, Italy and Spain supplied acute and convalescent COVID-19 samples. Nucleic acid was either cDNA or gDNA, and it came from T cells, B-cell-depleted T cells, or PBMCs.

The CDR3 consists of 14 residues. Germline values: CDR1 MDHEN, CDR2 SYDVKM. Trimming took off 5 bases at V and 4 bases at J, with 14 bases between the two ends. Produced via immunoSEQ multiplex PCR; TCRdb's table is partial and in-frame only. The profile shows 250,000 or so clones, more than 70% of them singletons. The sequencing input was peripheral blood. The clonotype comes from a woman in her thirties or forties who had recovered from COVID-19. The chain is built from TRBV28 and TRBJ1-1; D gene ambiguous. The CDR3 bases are TGTGCCAGCAGTGGGGAGGTTCGGGGCACTGAAGCTTTCTTT. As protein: CASSGEVRGTEAFF.